A single sample gave rise to the 18 T cell receptor beta chains below, sequenced in a study of blood T cell repertoires in COVID-19. Profiled with immunoSEQ multiplex PCR; TCRdb holds only in-frame clones, not every one. In the table there are some 200,000 clones, 70% to 90% of which are singletons. The specimen sequenced was PBMCs or T cells enriched from blood (not recorded which). These receptors originate from a woman between 50 and 59 years old in a cohort exposed to, infected with or recovered from COVID-19 (not recorded which).

The chain uses TRBV28 and TRBJ1-6; no firm D call. This CDR3 contains 13 residues. Trimming took off 6 bases at V and 3 bases at J, with 6 bases between the two ends. Germline V CDR1 and CDR2: MDHEN, SYDVKM. CDR3 region: CASSPNYNSPLHF. DNA of the CDR3: TGTGCCAGCAGCCCCAACTATAATTCACCCCTCCACTTT.

In DNA, the CDR3 is TGTGCCAGCCGACAGGGGGCGGGAGAGACCCAGTACTTC. Its protein product is CASRQGAGETQYF. This rearrangement joins TRBV6-5 to TRBJ2-5, with 10 bases matching TRBD1. The CDR3 has 13 amino acids. Looked up from germline, CDR1 is MNHEY and CDR2 is SVGAGI. J was trimmed by 4 bases and V by 8 bases; bases with no gene match: 4.

Turning to this clone: Other DNA sequences in the sample encode the same CDR3. The chain has TRBV5-1 and TRBJ2-3; 9 bases line up with TRBD2. Germline assignment: CDR1 SGHRS and CDR2 YFSETQ. The CDR3 has 16 amino acids. With 2 bases clipped from V and 0 bases from J, the junction kept 4 bases outside the gene matches. This chain's CDR3 is CASSFGRGGSTDTQYF. CDR3 bases: TGCGCCAGCAGCTTCGGGCGGGGGGGGAGCACAGATACGCAGTATTTT.

The gene calls are TRBV6-1 and TRBJ1-3; D remains ambiguous. Germline CDR1 MNHNS, CDR2 SASEGT. V lost 0 bases and J lost 1, with 10 bases in between. There are 16 residues in the CDR3. The CDR3 nucleotides read TGTGCCAGCAGTGAAGCGGAGTCTTCTTCTGGAAACACCATATATTTT. Translated, it gives CASSEAESSSGNTIYF.

This chain connects TRBV6-5 to TRBJ1-2, with TRBD1 as a possible D gene (6 bases). V lost 6 bases to trimming and J lost 2 bases, with 13 bases between them. The V gene's germline CDR1 is MNHEY and CDR2 SVGAGI. The CDR3 is 14 residues long. The CDR3 nucleotides are TGTGCCAGCAGCCCGGACAGACCCAACTATGGCTACACCTTC. Encoded protein: CASSPDRPNYGYTF.

This sequence joins TRBV29-1 and TRBJ1-1, with D hard to call. The CDR3 loop spans 10 amino acids. The V gene's germline CDR1 is SQVTM and CDR2 ANQGSEA. The ends were cut back, 6 bases at V and 7 bases at J, with 9 bases in the middle. CDR3 sequence: CSVAESEAFF. The CDR3 DNA sequence: TGCAGCGTCGCGGAGAGTGAAGCTTTCTTT.

Here the CDR3 DNA reads TGCAGCGTTGTTCAGGAATCAGGTCAGCCCCAGCATTTT. The encoded protein is CSVVQESGQPQHF. V gene TRBV29-1 combines with J gene TRBJ1-5; D is uncertain. The CDR3 is 13 amino acids. In germline, CDR1 is SQVTM, CDR2 ANQGSEA. V dropped 4 bases and J dropped 6 bases, with 13 bases sitting between them.

The chain recombines TRBV5-1 with TRBJ1-1; no clear D gene. This CDR3 is built from 15 residues. The germline gives CDR1 SGHRS, CDR2 YFSETQ. Between the trimmed V and J ends, which lost 2 bases and 0 bases, there was a span of 11 bases. Written as DNA, the CDR3 is TGCGCCAGCAGCTTAGAGACACCCATGAACACTGAAGCTTTCTTT. This gives the protein CASSLETPMNTEAFF. The whole variable domain, filled in from reference TRBV5-1 and TRBJ1-1, reads KAGVTQTPRYLIKTRGQQVTLSCSPISGHRSVSWYQQTPGQGLQFLFEYFSETQRNKGNFPGRFSGRQFSNSRSEMNVSTLELGDSALYLCASSLETPMNTEAFFGQGTRLTVV.

This rearrangement joins TRBV12-3 or TRBV12-4 to TRBJ2-7; a weak D match, TRBD1 (5 bases). The V and J ends lost 5 bases and 3 bases respectively, with 11 bases between them. This CDR3 is built from 13 residues. In nucleotides, the CDR3 is TGTGCCAGCAGTGAAGCAGGGCGCTACGAGCAGTACTTC. Translation: CASSEAGRYEQYF.

V gene TRBV7-9 combines with J gene TRBJ1-6, with no clear D. CDR1 and CDR2 from the germline V gene are SEHNR and FQNEAQ (reference sequence). Trimming took 1 base from V and 10 from J, leaving 8 bases between them. The CDR3 contains 13 residues. The CDR3 reads CASSLEARSPLHF. The CDR3, as DNA: TGTGCCAGCAGCTTAGAGGCGCGGTCACCCCTCCACTTT.

To note about this clone: In the same sample, other DNA sequences code for this CDR3. V gene TRBV9 combines with J gene TRBJ1-2, with TRBD1 identical over 9 bases. Germline V gene sequence: CDR1 SGDLS, CDR2 YYNGEE. The CDR3 extends over 14 amino acids. The V and J ends lost 4 bases and 1 base, in that order; junction bases with no gene match: 2. DNA for the CDR3: TGTGCCAGCAGCCCGGGACAGGGTAACTATGGCTACACCTTC. Translated, it gives CASSPGQGNYGYTF. The full variable domain, rest sourced from reference TRBV9 and TRBJ1-2, is DSGVTQTPKHLITATGQRVTLRCSPRSGDLSVYWYQQSLDQGLQFLIQYYNGEERAKGNILERFSAQQFPDLHSELNLSSLELGDSALYFCASSPGQGNYGYTFGSGTRLTVV.

The chain uses TRBV5-1 and TRBJ2-2; a weak D match, TRBD1 (6 bases). The CDR3 consists of 15 residues. The ends were cut back, 2 bases at V and 6 bases at J, with 14 bases in the middle. Germline V gene sequence: CDR1 SGHRS, CDR2 YFSETQ. The CDR3 coding sequence is TGCGCCAGCAGCTTAGCAACAGGGCGGGCCGGGGAGCTGTTTTTT. It encodes CASSLATGRAGELFF. Full variable domain (remainder filled in from reference TRBV5-1 and TRBJ2-2): KAGVTQTPRYLIKTRGQQVTLSCSPISGHRSVSWYQQTPGQGLQFLFEYFSETQRNKGNFPGRFSGRQFSNSRSEMNVSTLELGDSALYLCASSLATGRAGELFFGEGSRLTVL.

V and J are TRBV3-1 (or the pseudogene TRBV3-2) and TRBJ1-2, with TRBD1 matching over 9 bases. V dropped 0 bases and J dropped 2; count of bases not matched to a gene: 4. The CDR3 is 16 residues long. Per germline, CDR1 LGHDT and CDR2 YNNKEL (reference sequence). The CDR3 DNA follows: TGTGCCAGCAGCCAAGAAGGGACAGGGCTAAACTATGGCTACACCTTC. Translated, it gives CASSQEGTGLNYGYTF.

The rearrangement links TRBV9 to TRBJ2-3; the match to TRBD2 covers 9 bases. With 2 bases clipped from V and 3 bases from J, the junction kept 10 bases outside the gene matches. The CDR3 consists of 17 residues. Germline-derived CDR1 and CDR2 are SGDLS and YYNGEE. CDR3 nucleotides: TGTGCCAGCAGCGTGCGCGGGGGGGCAGGCACAACAGATACGCAGTATTTT. Protein sequence: CASSVRGGAGTTDTQYF.

The DNA for the CDR3 is TGTGCCAGTAGTTTCCGACAGGGAAGCAATCAGCCCCAGCATTTT. Translating gives CASSFRQGSNQPQHF. The chain carries TRBV19 and TRBJ1-5; 7 bases map to TRBD1. The CDR3 contains 15 residues. From germline, CDR1 is LNHDA and CDR2 SQIVND (reference sequence). V lost 5 bases and J lost 1; bases outside the gene matches: 5.

The V and J genes are TRBV2 and TRBJ1-5; 10 bases map to TRBD1. V was clipped by 4 bases and J by 6 bases; unmatched bases: 6. The CDR3 length is 15 residues. Germline lookup yields CDR1 SNHLY and CDR2 FYNNEI. CDR3 DNA: TGTGCCAGCAGTGTCCAGACAGGGGGCAGTCAGCCCCAGCATTTT. Amino acids: CASSVQTGGSQPQHF. Full variable domain (remainder filled in from reference TRBV2 and TRBJ1-5): EPEVTQTPSHQVTQMGQEVILRCVPISNHLYFYWYRQILGQKVEFLVSFYNNEISEKSEIFDDQFSVERPDGSNFTLKIRSTKLEDSAMYFCASSVQTGGSQPQHFGDGTRLSIL.

The rearrangement uses TRBV18 and TRBJ2-3; 13 bases match TRBD2. Per germline, CDR1 KGHSH and CDR2 LQKENI. The V and J ends lost 5 bases and 4 bases, in that order; junction bases with no gene match: 6. The CDR3 has 16 amino acids. In nucleotides, the CDR3 is TGTGCCAGCTCAACGGAGACTAGCGGGGGGTCAGATACGCAGTATTTT. Translating gives CASSTETSGGSDTQYF.

As DNA, the CDR3 is TGCGCCAGCAGCCACCAGAGAGGGTCAAGTAATGAAAAACTGTTTTTT. This gives the protein CASSHQRGSSNEKLFF. This rearrangement joins TRBV4-3 to TRBJ1-4; D is uncertain. Looked up from germline, CDR1 is LGHNA and CDR2 is YSLEER. V was trimmed by 3 bases and J by 4 bases, leaving 15 bases between them. This CDR3 has 16 amino acids.